The 22 T cell receptor beta chains below were found in one sample sequenced in a study of blood T cell repertoires in COVID-19. Clones were sequenced by immunoSEQ multiplex PCR, and TCRdb holds only the in-frame ones, with some missing. The sample consists of 130,000 to 150,000 clones, 84% of them appearing once. Sequencing input: peripheral blood. The receptor set was obtained from a human donor in a cohort sampled during active COVID-19.

This clone occurred a few times. The chain has TRBV6-5 and TRBJ1-5; unclear D gene. The V end was cut by 0 bases, the J end by 4 bases, with 7 bases between. Germline lookup yields CDR1 MNHEY and CDR2 SVGAGI. CDR3 length equals 14 residues. CDR3 coding DNA: TGTGCCAGCAGTTACTCGGGAGGGAATCAGCCCCAGCATTTT. Translated: CASSYSGGNQPQHF.

The chain carries TRBV5-5 and TRBJ2-7; TRBD2 is a possible D gene (6 bases). The CDR3 is 13 residues long. Per the germline V gene, CDR1 is SGHKS and CDR2 is YYEKEE (reference sequence). Trimming shortened V by 6 bases and J by 2 bases, and 12 bases separated the two germline ends. CDR3 sequence (DNA): TGTGCCAGCAACTGGGACTTCGCCTACGAGCAGTACTTC. Its protein is CASNWDFAYEQYF.

The chain couples TRBV29-1 to TRBJ2-5; the D gene is possibly TRBD2 (5 bases). Between the trimmed V and J ends, which lost 7 bases and 4 bases, there was a span of 16 bases. This CDR3 region has 13 residues. CDR1 SQVTM and CDR2 ANQGSEA come from the germline V gene. The CDR3 nucleotides are TGCAGCGAGAGAGGGAGAGGTGGAGAGACCCAGTACTTC. This translates into CSERGRGGETQYF. The whole variable domain, remainder taken from reference TRBV29-1 and TRBJ2-5, is SAVISQKPSRDICQRGTSLTIQCQVDSQVTMMFWYRQQPGQSLTLIATANQGSEATYESGFVIDKFPISRPNLTFSTLTVSNMSPEDSSIYLCSERGRGGETQYFGPGTRLLVL.

This clone was detected only once. V gene TRBV5-1 combines with J gene TRBJ2-2; TRBD1 agrees at 9 bases. The CDR3 is 17 residues long. V gave up 0 bases and J gave up 0 bases; unmatched junction bases: 3. The germline V gene has CDR1 SGHRS and CDR2 YFSETQ. The DNA for the CDR3 is TGCGCCAGCAGCTTGGAGGGACAGGGACCGAACACCGGGGAGCTGTTTTTT. This sequence encodes CASSLEGQGPNTGELFF.

This chain uses TRBV4-2 with TRBJ1-6; 7 nucleotides match TRBD1. V gave up 4 bases and J gave up 10 bases; unmatched junction bases: 13. The germline V gene has CDR1 LGHNA and CDR2 YNFKEQ. The CDR3 sequence is 16 residues long. The CDR3 DNA is TGTGCCAGCAGCCCGACCCAAGGGGGACAGCCCTCACCCCTCCACTTT. Translating gives CASSPTQGGQPSPLHF.

The CDR3 DNA reads TGTGCCAGCAGCTCAGAGGGGAGGGGGACTGAAGCTTTCTTT. Protein product: CASSSEGRGTEAFF. V and J are TRBV7-9 and TRBJ1-1, with D possibly matching TRBD1 (6 bases). The CDR3 has 14 residues. V lost 4 bases and J 5 bases, leaving 14 bases between the germline ends. Germline loops: CDR1 SEHNR, CDR2 FQNEAQ (reference sequence). Full variable domain (remainder filled in from reference TRBV7-9 and TRBJ1-1): DTGVSQNPRHKITKRGQNVTFRCDPISEHNRLYWYRQTLGQGPEFLTYFQNEAQLEKSRLLSDRFSAERPKGSFSTLEIQRTEQGDSAMYLCASSSEGRGTEAFFGQGTRLTVV.

The chain couples TRBV3-1 (or the pseudogene TRBV3-2) to TRBJ2-3; TRBD2 matches 10 bases. V lost 5 bases and J lost 2; bases outside the gene matches: 7. Germline values: CDR1 LGHDT, CDR2 YNNKEL (reference sequence). This CDR3 contains 16 residues. The CDR3, as DNA: TGTGCCAGCAGCTCTAGCGGGAGTATAGACACAGATACGCAGTATTTT. This sequence encodes CASSSSGSIDTDTQYF.

The J gene is TRBJ2-5, the V gene TRBV6-5, with D perhaps matching TRBD1 (6 bases). This CDR3 has 14 amino acids. CDR1 and CDR2 from the germline V gene are MNHEY and SVGAGI. Trimming shortened V by 5 bases and J by 5 bases, and 15 bases separated the two germline ends. This CDR3 reads CASSPGQRMETQYF. CDR3 nucleotides: TGTGCCAGCAGTCCCGGACAGAGGATGGAGACCCAGTACTTC.

This chain joins TRBV4-2 and TRBJ2-1, with 12 bases fitting TRBD2. The V and J ends lost 4 bases and 12 bases, in that order; junction bases with no gene match: 16. This CDR3 spans 17 amino acids. The germline V gene encodes CDR1 LGHNA and CDR2 YNFKEQ. The CDR3 loop reads CASSPNLGASGGAGQFF. CDR3 coding DNA: TGTGCCAGCAGCCCGAATTTAGGGGCTAGCGGGGGGGCCGGGCAGTTCTTC.

The chain has TRBV6-6 and TRBJ2-7; the match to TRBD1 covers 7 bases. Trimming took 8 bases from V and 4 from J; bases not matched to a gene: 14. CDR1 and CDR2 (germline): MNHNY, SVGAGI (reference sequence). This CDR3 comprises 15 residues. The CDR3 reads CASRSTGEPSYEQYF. Here the CDR3 DNA reads TGTGCCAGCCGATCTACAGGGGAACCCTCTTACGAGCAGTACTTC.

The chain joins TRBV7-9 to TRBJ1-1, with 7 bases that match TRBD1. Per germline, CDR1 SEHNR and CDR2 FQNEAQ (reference sequence). The CDR3 totals 15 residues. The V segment lost 2 bases and the J segment 5 bases; nucleotides outside the gene matches: 8. The CDR3 nucleotides are TGTGCCAGCAGCTTATCAGACAGGGTGGGGACTGAAGCTTTCTTT. The encoded protein is CASSLSDRVGTEAFF.

The gene calls are TRBV27 and TRBJ1-1; 9 nucleotides agree with TRBD1. The trim removed 8 bases at V and 5 bases at J, leaving 9 bases unmatched. The CDR3 has 14 amino acids. CDR1 MNHEY and CDR2 SMNVEV come from the germline V gene (reference sequence). The DNA for the CDR3 is TGTGCCAGCGGTACAGGGGGCTATGGGACTGAAGCTTTCTTT. Translated, it gives CASGTGGYGTEAFF.

This chain uses TRBV28 with TRBJ2-7; possibly TRBD2 for D (7 bases). The CDR3 has 16 amino acids. Per the germline V gene, CDR1 is MDHEN and CDR2 is SYDVKM. Trimming cost V 8 bases and J 2 bases, with 22 bases left between them. The CDR3 protein is CASWGVGEGEPYEQYF. The CDR3 DNA follows: TGTGCCAGCTGGGGGGTGGGGGAGGGGGAGCCCTACGAGCAGTACTTC.

This chain links TRBV19 with TRBJ1-2, with TRBD1 matching 7 bases. The germline gives CDR1 LNHDA, CDR2 SQIVND (reference sequence). The junction had 13 bases not matched to a gene; V was cut back by 6 bases and J by 6 bases. CDR3 length: 15 residues. As DNA, the CDR3 is TGTGCCAGTAGGACTAACTCCGGGACAGTCAATGGCTACACCTTC. Translating it yields CASRTNSGTVNGYTF.

The chain couples TRBV6-5 to TRBJ1-2, with TRBD1 identical over 9 bases. Trimming cost V 6 bases and J 6 bases; bases outside gene matches: 5. Per germline, CDR1 MNHEY and CDR2 SVGAGI. The CDR3 totals 13 residues. The CDR3 loop reads CASRMDRGDGYTF. Here the CDR3 DNA reads TGTGCCAGCAGAATGGACAGGGGAGATGGCTACACCTTC.

The V gene is TRBV7-3, the J gene TRBJ2-1, with 11 bases lining up with TRBD1. The CDR3 is 17 amino acids. From germline, CDR1 is SGHTA and CDR2 FQGTGA. After removal of 3 bases from V and 5 bases from J, the junction contained 9 bases not matched to a gene. CDR3: CASSLLFGTGGDNEQFF. CDR3 bases: TGTGCCAGCAGCTTGCTCTTTGGGACAGGGGGGGACAATGAGCAGTTCTTC.

This clone was observed a handful of times. The chain uses TRBV6-2 or TRBV6-3 and TRBJ2-7; D call uncertain. V was clipped by 0 bases and J by 1 base, with 4 bases between them. Germline V gives CDR1 MNHEY, CDR2 SVGEGT. CDR3 size: 13 residues. CDR3 sequence (DNA): TGTGCCAGCAGTTACTCCGAGTCCTACGAGCAGTACGTC. Translating it yields CASSYSESYEQYV.

The chain is built from TRBV6-5 and TRBJ1-1; maybe TRBD1 (5 bases). V was clipped by 0 bases and J by 6 bases, with 8 bases between them. The CDR3 has 13 residues. Germline V gene sequence: CDR1 MNHEY, CDR2 SVGAGI. CDR3 in DNA: TGTGCCAGCAGTTACTCTTGGGGCGCTGAAGCTTTCTTT. This sequence encodes CASSYSWGAEAFF.

This clone was picked up one time. This sequence joins TRBV3-1 (or the pseudogene TRBV3-2) and TRBJ2-5; a possible D gene is TRBD2 (5 bases). The germline CDR1 and CDR2 sequences are LGHDT and YNNKEL (reference sequence). V gave up 0 bases and J gave up 5 bases, with 10 bases separating them. The CDR3 length is 14 residues. CDR3 loop: CASSQDSRGETQYF. The CDR3 DNA follows: TGTGCCAGCAGCCAAGATTCAAGAGGGGAGACCCAGTACTTC.

The gene calls are TRBV7-2 and TRBJ2-2; the match to TRBD2 covers 13 bases. V shed 5 bases and J 7 bases; nucleotides not matched to a gene: 7. Germline V gives CDR1 SGHTA, CDR2 FQGNSA. CDR3 length: 16 amino acids. The CDR3 DNA follows: TGTGCCAGCAGCACCCAGCGACTAGCGGGAGGCGGGGAGCTGTTTTTT. This sequence encodes CASSTQRLAGGGELFF.

The chain couples TRBV4-1 to TRBJ2-5; TRBD1 is a possible D gene (5 bases). The CDR3 covers 14 residues. Germline V gene lookup returns CDR1 MGHRA and CDR2 YSYEKL. V was cut by 4 bases and J by 2 bases, with 11 bases left in between. For the CDR3, the DNA is TGCGCCAGCAGCCTCGACAGTTCTCAAGAGACCCAGTACTTC. Translation gives CASSLDSSQETQYF.

The chain recombines TRBV5-6 with TRBJ1-2, with TRBD1 matching 9 bases. Looked up from germline, CDR1 is SGHDT and CDR2 is YYEEEE. The CDR3 length is 16 residues. Trimming cost V 4 bases and J 3 bases; bases outside gene matches: 10. CDR3 sequence: CASSLVGTGTDYGYTF. In DNA, the CDR3 is TGTGCCAGCAGCCTTGTTGGGACAGGGACCGACTATGGCTACACCTTC.